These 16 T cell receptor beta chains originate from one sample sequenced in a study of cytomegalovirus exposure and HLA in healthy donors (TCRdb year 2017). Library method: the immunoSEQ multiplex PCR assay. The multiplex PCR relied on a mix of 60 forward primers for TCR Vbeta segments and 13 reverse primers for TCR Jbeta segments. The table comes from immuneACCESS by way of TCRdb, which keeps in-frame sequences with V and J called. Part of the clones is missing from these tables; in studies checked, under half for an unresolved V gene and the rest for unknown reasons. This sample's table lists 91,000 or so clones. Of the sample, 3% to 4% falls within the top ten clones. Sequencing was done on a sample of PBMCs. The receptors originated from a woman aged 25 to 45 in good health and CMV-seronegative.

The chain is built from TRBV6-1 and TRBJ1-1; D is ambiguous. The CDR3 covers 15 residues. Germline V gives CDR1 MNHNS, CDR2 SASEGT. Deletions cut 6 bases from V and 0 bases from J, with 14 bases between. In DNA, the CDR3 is TGTGCCAGCAGGGGCCCACGGACTATGAACACTGAAGCTTTCTTT. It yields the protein CASRGPRTMNTEAFF.

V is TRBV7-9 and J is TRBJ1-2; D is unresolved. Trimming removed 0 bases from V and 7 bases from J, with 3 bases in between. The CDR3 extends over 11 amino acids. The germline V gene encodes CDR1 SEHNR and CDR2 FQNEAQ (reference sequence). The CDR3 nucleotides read TGTGCCAGCAGCTTAGCGAGTGGCTACACCTTC. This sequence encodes CASSLASGYTF. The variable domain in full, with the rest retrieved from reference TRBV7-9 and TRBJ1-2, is DTGVSQNPRHKITKRGQNVTFRCDPISEHNRLYWYRQTLGQGPEFLTYFQNEAQLEKSRLLSDRFSAERPKGSFSTLEIQRTEQGDSAMYLCASSLASGYTFGSGTRLTVV.

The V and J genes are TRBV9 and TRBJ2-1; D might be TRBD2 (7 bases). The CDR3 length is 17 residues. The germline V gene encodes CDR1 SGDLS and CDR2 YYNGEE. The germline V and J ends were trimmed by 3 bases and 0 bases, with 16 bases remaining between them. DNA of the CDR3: TGTGCCAGCAGCGCGGTTGGGGGCGGGAGCTCCTACAATGAGCAGTTCTTC. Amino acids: CASSAVGGGSSYNEQFF.

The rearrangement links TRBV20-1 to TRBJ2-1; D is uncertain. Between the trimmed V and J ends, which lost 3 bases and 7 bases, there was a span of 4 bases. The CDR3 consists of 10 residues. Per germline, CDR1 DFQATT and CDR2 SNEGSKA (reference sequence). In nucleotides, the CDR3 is TGCAGTGCTAGTACTAATGAGCAGTTCTTC. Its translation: CSASTNEQFF.

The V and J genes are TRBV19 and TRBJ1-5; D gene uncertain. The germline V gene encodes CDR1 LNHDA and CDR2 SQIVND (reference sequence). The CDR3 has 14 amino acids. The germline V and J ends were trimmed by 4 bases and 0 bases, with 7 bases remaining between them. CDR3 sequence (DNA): TGTGCCAGTAGTAGCCAGGATAGCAATCAGCCCCAGCATTTT. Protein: CASSSQDSNQPQHF.

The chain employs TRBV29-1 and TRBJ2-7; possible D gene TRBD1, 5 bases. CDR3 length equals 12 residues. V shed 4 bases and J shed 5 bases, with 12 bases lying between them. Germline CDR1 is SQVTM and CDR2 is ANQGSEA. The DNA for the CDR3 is TGCAGCGTTGGACTTAGGGGTAACGAGCAGTACTTC. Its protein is CSVGLRGNEQYF.

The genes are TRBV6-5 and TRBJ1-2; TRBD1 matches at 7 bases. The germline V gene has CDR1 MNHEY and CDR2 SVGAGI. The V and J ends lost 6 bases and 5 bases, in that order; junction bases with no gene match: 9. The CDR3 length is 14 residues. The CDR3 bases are TGTGCCAGCAGGAACCGCGGGACAGCGTATGGCTACACCTTC. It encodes CASRNRGTAYGYTF.

CDR3 sequence (DNA): TGTGCCAGCAGCCGGGACAGGCGCGAGCAGTACTTC. Translation: CASSRDRREQYF. This chain links TRBV28 with TRBJ2-7; 8 bases map to TRBD1. Looked up from germline, CDR1 is MDHEN and CDR2 is SYDVKM. This CDR3 comprises 12 residues. V lost 6 bases to trimming and J lost 6 bases; unmatched junction nucleotides: 4. The full variable domain, completed using reference TRBV28 and TRBJ2-7, is DVKVTQSSRYLVKRTGEKVFLECVQDMDHENMFWYRQDPGLGLRLIYFSYDVKMKEKGDIPEGYSVSREKKERFSLILESASTNQTSMYLCASSRDRREQYFGPGTRLTVT.

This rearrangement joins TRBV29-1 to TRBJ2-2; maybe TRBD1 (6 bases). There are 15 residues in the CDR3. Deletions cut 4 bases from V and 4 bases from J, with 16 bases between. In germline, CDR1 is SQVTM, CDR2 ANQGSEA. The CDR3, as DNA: TGCAGCGTTGGGGACATGCGGGCGGGCACCGGGGAGCTGTTTTTT. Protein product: CSVGDMRAGTGELFF.

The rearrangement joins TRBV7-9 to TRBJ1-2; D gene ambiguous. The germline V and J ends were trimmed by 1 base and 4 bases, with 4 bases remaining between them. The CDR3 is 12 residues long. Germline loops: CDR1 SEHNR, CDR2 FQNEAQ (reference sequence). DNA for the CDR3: TGTGCCAGCAGCTTAGGACTCTATGGCTACACCTTC. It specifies CASSLGLYGYTF.

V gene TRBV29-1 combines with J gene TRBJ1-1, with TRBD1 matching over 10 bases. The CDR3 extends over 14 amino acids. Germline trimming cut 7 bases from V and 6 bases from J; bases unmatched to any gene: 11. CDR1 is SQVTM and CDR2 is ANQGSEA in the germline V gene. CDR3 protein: CSAATGGTIAEAFF. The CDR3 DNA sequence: TGCAGCGCCGCGACAGGGGGCACGATCGCTGAAGCTTTCTTT.

The CDR3 bases are TGTGCCAGCAGCGTACCGGGACAGGGGGACTACGAGCAGTACTTC. It specifies CASSVPGQGDYEQYF. The J gene is TRBJ2-7, the V gene TRBV13; 11 bases match TRBD1. With 5 bases clipped from V and 3 bases from J, the junction kept 6 bases outside the gene matches. Germline CDR1 and CDR2: PRHDT and FYEKMQ (reference sequence). The CDR3 runs to 15 residues.

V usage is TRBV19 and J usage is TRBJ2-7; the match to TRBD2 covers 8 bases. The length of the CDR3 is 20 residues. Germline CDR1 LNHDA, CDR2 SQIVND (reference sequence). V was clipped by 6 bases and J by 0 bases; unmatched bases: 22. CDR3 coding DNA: TGTGCCAGTAGCCCCCTAGAGGCGGGAGGCCGCCTGGGGGTCTCCTACGAGCAGTACTTC. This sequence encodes CASSPLEAGGRLGVSYEQYF.

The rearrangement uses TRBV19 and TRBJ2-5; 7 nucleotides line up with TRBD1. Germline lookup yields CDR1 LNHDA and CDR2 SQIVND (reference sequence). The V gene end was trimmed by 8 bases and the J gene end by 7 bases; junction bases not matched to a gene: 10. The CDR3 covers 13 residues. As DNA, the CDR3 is TGTGCCAGTGGGACCGGGACAGTCGCGACCCAGTACTTC. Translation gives CASGTGTVATQYF.

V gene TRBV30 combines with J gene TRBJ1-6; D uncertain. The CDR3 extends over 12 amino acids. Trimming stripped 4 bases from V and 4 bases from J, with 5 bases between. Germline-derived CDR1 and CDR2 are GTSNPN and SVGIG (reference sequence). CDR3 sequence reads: CAWISYNSPLHF. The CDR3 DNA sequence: TGTGCCTGGATATCTTATAATTCACCCCTCCACTTT. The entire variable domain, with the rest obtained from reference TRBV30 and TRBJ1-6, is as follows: SQTIHQWPATLVQPVGSPLSLECTVEGTSNPNLYWYRQAAGRGLQLLFYSVGIGQISSEVPQNLSASRPQDRQFILSSKKLLLSDSGFYLCAWISYNSPLHFGNGTRLTVT.

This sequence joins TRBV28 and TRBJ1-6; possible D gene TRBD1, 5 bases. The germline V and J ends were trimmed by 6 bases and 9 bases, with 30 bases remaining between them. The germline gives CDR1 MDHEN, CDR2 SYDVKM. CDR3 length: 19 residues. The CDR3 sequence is CASSLPRYRSGKAGSPLHF. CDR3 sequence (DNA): TGTGCCAGCAGCCTCCCCCGGTATCGGTCAGGGAAGGCTGGTTCACCCCTCCACTTT.